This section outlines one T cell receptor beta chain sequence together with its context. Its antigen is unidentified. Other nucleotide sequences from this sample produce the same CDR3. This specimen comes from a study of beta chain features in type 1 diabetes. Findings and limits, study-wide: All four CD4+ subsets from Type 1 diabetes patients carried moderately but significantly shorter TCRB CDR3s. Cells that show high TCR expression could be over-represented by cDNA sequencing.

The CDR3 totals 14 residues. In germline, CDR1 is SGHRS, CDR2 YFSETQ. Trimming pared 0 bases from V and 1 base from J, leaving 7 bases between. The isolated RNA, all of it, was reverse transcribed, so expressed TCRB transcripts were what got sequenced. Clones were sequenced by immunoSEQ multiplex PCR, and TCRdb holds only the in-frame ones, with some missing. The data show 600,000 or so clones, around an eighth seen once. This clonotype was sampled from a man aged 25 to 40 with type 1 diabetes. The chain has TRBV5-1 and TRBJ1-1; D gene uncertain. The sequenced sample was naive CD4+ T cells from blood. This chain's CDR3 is CASSLAAGNTEAFF. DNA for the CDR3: TGCGCCAGCAGCTTGGCGGCAGGGAACACTGAAGCTTTCTTT.